A single sample is the source of the 5 T cell receptor beta chains below, sequenced in a study of Tregs in tolerant kidney transplant recipients. The repertoire was sequenced with immunoSEQ multiplex PCR; TCRdb's copy has only in-frame clones and lacks some. The sample records fewer than 80,000 clones, under 98% being singletons. This material consisted of CD4+ T cells from blood, taken before the transplant. These receptors all stem from a human donor who received a combined kidney and bone marrow transplant.

This CDR3 is CASSQGLAGGGETQYF. CDR3 coding DNA: TGTGCCAGCAGCCAAGGACTAGCGGGAGGAGGAGAGACCCAGTACTTC. V is TRBV5-8 and J is TRBJ2-5; TRBD2 agrees at 14 bases. The CDR3 has 16 amino acids. After removal of 4 bases from V and 4 bases from J, the junction contained 6 bases not matched to a gene. Germline-derived CDR1 and CDR2 are SGHTS and YDEGEE.

The V gene is TRBV11-2, the J gene TRBJ2-7, with 10 bases aligning to TRBD1. V shed 1 base, J shed 5 bases, and the junction held 5 bases outside the gene matches. This CDR3 is built from 15 residues. The germline gives CDR1 SGHAT, CDR2 FQNNGV. The CDR3 coding sequence is TGTGCCAGCAGCTTAGCCGGGACAGGGGTCGACGAGCAGTACTTC. This gives the protein CASSLAGTGVDEQYF.

This chain connects TRBV19 to TRBJ1-6; the D is unclear. V lost 7 bases and J 0 bases, leaving 10 bases between the germline ends. CDR3 length: 15 amino acids. Looked up from germline, CDR1 is LNHDA and CDR2 is SQIVND (reference sequence). The CDR3 reads CASTAGSSYNSPLHF. The CDR3 bases are TGTGCCAGTACGGCAGGAAGCTCCTATAATTCACCCCTCCACTTT. The full variable domain, with the rest looked up from reference TRBV19 and TRBJ1-6, is DGGITQSPKYLFRKEGQNVTLSCEQNLNHDAMYWYRQDPGQGLRLIYYSQIVNDFQKGDIAEGYSVSREKKESFPLTVTSAQKNPTAFYLCASTAGSSYNSPLHFGNGTRLTVT.

This sequence joins TRBV6-1 and TRBJ2-7; 10 bases are shared with TRBD2. J lost 4 bases, V lost 2 bases, and 8 bases had no gene match. The CDR3 contains 16 residues. Germline CDR1 and CDR2: MNHNS and SASEGT. The CDR3 region is CASSERKTSGYYEQYF. In nucleotides, the CDR3 is TGTGCCAGCAGTGAAAGGAAGACTAGCGGGTATTACGAGCAGTACTTC.

This chain uses TRBV5-1 with TRBJ2-7; tentative D call: TRBD1 (5 bases). The CDR3 covers 15 residues. Germline CDR1 reads SGHRS; CDR2 reads YFSETQ. V was pared by 0 bases and J by 0 bases, with 10 bases between. DNA for the CDR3: TGCGCCAGCAGCTTGGGGGCAGGGAACTCCTACGAGCAGTACTTC. Translating it yields CASSLGAGNSYEQYF.